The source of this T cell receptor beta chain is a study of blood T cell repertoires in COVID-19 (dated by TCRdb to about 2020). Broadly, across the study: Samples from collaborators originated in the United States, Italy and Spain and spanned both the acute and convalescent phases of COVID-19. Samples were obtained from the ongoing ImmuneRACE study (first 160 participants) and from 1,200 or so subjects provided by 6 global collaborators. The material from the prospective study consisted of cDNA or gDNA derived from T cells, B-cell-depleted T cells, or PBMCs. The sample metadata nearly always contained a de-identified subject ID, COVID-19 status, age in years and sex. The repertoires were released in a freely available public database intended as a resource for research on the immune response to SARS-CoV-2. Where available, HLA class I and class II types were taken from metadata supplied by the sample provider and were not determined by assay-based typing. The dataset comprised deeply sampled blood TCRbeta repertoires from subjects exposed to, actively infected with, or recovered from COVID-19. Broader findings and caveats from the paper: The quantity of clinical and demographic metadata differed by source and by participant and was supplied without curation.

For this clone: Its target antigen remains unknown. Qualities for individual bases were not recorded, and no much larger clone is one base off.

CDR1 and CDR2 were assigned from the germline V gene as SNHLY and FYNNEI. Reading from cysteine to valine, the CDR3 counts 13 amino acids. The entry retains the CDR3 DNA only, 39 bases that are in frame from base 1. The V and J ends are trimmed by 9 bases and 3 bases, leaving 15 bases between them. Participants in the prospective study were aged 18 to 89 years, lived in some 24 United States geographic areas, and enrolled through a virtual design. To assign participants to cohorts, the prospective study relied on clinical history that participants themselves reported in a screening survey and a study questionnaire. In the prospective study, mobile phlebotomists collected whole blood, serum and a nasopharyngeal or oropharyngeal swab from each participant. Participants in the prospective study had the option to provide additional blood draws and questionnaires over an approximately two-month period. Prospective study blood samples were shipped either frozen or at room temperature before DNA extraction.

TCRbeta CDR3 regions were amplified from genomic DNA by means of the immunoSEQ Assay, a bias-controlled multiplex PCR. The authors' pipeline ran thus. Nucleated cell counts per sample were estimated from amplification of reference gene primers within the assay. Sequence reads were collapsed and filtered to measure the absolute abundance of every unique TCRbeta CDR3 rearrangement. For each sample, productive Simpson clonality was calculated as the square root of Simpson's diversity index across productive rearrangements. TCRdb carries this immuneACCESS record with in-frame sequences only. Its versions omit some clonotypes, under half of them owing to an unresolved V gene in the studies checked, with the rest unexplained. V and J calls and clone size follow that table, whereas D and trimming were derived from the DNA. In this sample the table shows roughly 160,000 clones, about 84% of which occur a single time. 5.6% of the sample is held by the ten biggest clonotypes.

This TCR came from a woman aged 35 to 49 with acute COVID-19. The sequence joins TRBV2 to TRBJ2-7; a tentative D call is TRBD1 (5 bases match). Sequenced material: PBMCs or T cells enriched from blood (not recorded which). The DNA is TGTGCCAGTTCGTTGGGGCAGGTCTACGAGCAGTACGTC. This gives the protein CASSLGQVYEQYV.